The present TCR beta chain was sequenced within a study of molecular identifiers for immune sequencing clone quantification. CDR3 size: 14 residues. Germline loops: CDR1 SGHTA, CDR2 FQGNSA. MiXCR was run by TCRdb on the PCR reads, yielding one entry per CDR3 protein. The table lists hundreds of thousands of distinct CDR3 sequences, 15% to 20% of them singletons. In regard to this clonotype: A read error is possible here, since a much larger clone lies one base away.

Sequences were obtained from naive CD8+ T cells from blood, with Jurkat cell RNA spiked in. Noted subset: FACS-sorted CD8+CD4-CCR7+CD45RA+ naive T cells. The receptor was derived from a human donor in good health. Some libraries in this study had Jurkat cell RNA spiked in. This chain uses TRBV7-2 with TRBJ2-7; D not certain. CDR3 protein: CASSLDDTTYERYF. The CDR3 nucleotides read TGTGCCAGCAGCTTAGACGACACCACCTACGAGCGGTACTTC.